This T cell receptor beta chain was obtained from a study of vaccination and CD4 T cells after COVID-19. Looking at the study overall: Spike peptides, overlapping and drawn from SARS-CoV-2, HCoV-NL63, HCoV-OC43 and HCoV-229E, were used to stimulate cells. Whole-study findings and limits: In median terms, SARS-CoV-2-reactive clonotypes went from approximately 21 to 40, a nonsignificant rise.

As to this clonotype: What it binds is unknown.

Sequenced with the Oncomine TCR Beta short-read assay was DNA taken from cultured CD4+ T cells. TCRdb fed the PCR reads into MiXCR, producing one record per CDR3 protein. Altogether some 23,000 distinct CDR3 sequences are present, over 60% being singletons, with the ten largest covering around 15%. The treatment is: roughly ten-day PBMC culture with coronavirus spike peptide pools or control peptides (ViraFEST assay). At days 3 and 7, half the medium was exchanged for fresh IL-2 medium. Cells were cultured for about ten days, and then CD4+ T cells were isolated by negative selection. V was trimmed by 0 bases and J by 4 bases, leaving 9 bases between them. CDR3 length: 13 amino acids. Germline V gene data show CDR1 as GTSNPN and CDR2 as SVGIG (reference sequence).

The source material was CD4+ T cells from blood, cultured in vitro, sampled after SARS-CoV-2 vaccination. The TCR was taken from a human donor who received a COVID-19 vaccine. The V call is TRBV30, the J call TRBJ2-5; unclear D gene. Here the CDR3 DNA reads TGTGCCTGGAGTGTGGGCAGTGGAGAGACCCAGTACTTC. Encoded protein: CAWSVGSGETQYF.